This record covers a single T cell receptor beta chain. Its cognate antigen has yet to be identified. Within one base of it there is no much larger clone, and no base qualities were kept. This sample was included in a study of circulating and synovial CD4+ cells in juvenile arthritis (dated by TCRdb to 2014 to 2015). Describing the broader study: Within each patient, the TCRbeta CDR3 repertoires of synovial CD4 T cells, bulk blood CD4 T cells and circulating HLA-DR+ CD4 T cells were compared. Repertoire sequencing aimed to confirm that a circulating synovial-like CD4 T cell subset was enriched in synovial clonotypes.

The library was produced with the immunoSEQ multiplex PCR assay. TCRbeta CDR3 sequencing was carried out by an external provider as a commercial service. As for the authors' bioinformatics: The analyses relied on productive nucleotide sequences along with amino acid sequences obtained through in silico translation. To equalise sample size, diversity was assessed as Renyi entropy across alpha values by taking the median of 200 repeated subsamples. For clustering, the distance between each pair of repertoires was computed as one minus the Chao-modified Jaccard index, which corrected for under-sampling. Frequency-weighted overlap with synovial clonotypes was computed over 200 sample sizes, 200 draws without replacement each, and reported at the smaller sample's size. TCRdb took this table from immuneACCESS and kept in-frame rearrangements with V and J called. Such tables lack part of the clones; where checked against another copy, unresolved V genes explain under half of the gap, and the rest is unexplained. The V and J calls and clone size were taken over from that table, and D and trimming were inferred from the DNA. This sample is represented by roughly 2,000 clones; around 90% of them were singletons. The top ten constitute less than 3.5% of the sample.

Donors of the sequenced samples were patients with active juvenile idiopathic arthritis. Circulating pathogenic-like lymphocytes were obtained from less than 10 mL of blood per patient. Circulating pathogenic-like lymphocytes were sorted from peripheral blood mononuclear cells as HLA-DR+CD14-CD3+CD4+CD25low/- cells. Cells were sorted right after thawing, and dead cells were excluded with Live/Dead Fixable Near-IR Stain. HLA-DR served as the sorting marker because HLA-DR is a surface protein that apparently lacks signalling activity in T cells. General conclusions and limits of the study: Overlap with synovium increased with sequencing depth, so measured shared-clonotype fractions likely underestimated the full repertoire overlap. Because T cell genome counts in CPL samples and bulk blood CD4 samples differed by at least an order of magnitude, sample-size effects were addressed. No difference between circulating pathogenic-like lymphocytes and bulk blood T cells was detected by traditional Vbeta family usage analysis. Lower diversity was observed in synovial and circulating pathogenic-like lymphocyte repertoires than in bulk blood CD4 repertoires, and some CPL samples were found to be as oligoclonal as synovium. Circulating pathogenic-like lymphocytes clustered together with synovial T cells and shared a substantially larger fraction of CDR3 sequences with synovium than bulk blood did.

This TCR was sampled from a human patient with juvenile idiopathic arthritis. Some clones in this sample may be carry-over from other donors' samples. Sequences were obtained from HLA-DR+ CD4+ T cells from blood. The cell subset or site label here, explained by the study, means: circulating pathogenic-like lymphocytes, sorted as HLA-DR+CD14-CD3+CD4+CD25low/- blood T cells.

The CDR3 corresponds to CASSATFGGTDTQYF. DNA sequence: TGTGCCAGCAGCGCCACCTTCGGGGGCACAGATACGCAGTATTTT. Recombination linked TRBV9 to TRBJ2-3; TRBD2 is a possible D gene, resting on 5 matching bases. The V and J ends are trimmed by 3 bases and 1 base, leaving 12 bases between them. The CDR3 goes from the cysteine to the phenylalanine over 15 residues. The DNA shown is the 45-base CDR3, in frame from base 1. CDR1 SGDLS and CDR2 YYNGEE are derived from the germline V gene.